These 25 T cell receptor beta chains share one sample of origin, sequenced in a study of cytomegalovirus exposure and HLA in healthy donors. Both 60 Vbeta primers and 13 Jbeta primers went into the PCR. Sequenced by immunoSEQ multiplex PCR; TCRdb stores in-frame clones only, minus some. The sample carries 120,000 or so clones, 75% to 90% recorded once. Sequenced material: PBMCs. The receptors derive from a man aged 25 to 40 in good health and CMV-seronegative.

The rearrangement links TRBV7-2 to TRBJ2-1; D possibly corresponds to TRBD2 (5 bases). Germline CDR1 SGHTA, CDR2 FQGNSA. V dropped 4 bases and J dropped 6 bases, with 16 bases sitting between them. The CDR3 is made up of 15 amino acids. The CDR3 coding sequence is TGTGCCAGCAGCTCTTCTATCTTACGGGGCAATGAGCAGTTCTTC. Its protein is CASSSSILRGNEQFF.

The rearrangement joins TRBV19 to TRBJ1-5; D not certain. V was trimmed by 1 base and J by 11 bases, leaving 15 bases between them. This CDR3 is built from 14 residues. CDR1 LNHDA and CDR2 SQIVND come from the germline V gene (reference sequence). The CDR3 DNA reads TGTGCCAGTAGTATAGGGACGCTTGGGAGGGCCCAGCATTTT. Protein sequence: CASSIGTLGRAQHF.

This chain joins TRBV5-6 and TRBJ2-3, with D possibly being TRBD1 (6 bases). The CDR3 runs 16 residues. Trimming pared 4 bases from V and 0 bases from J, leaving 15 bases between. The germline CDR1 and CDR2 sequences are SGHDT and YYEEEE. The CDR3 loop reads CASSPRQVRSTDTQYF. The CDR3 DNA sequence: TGTGCCAGCAGCCCCCGACAGGTTCGGAGCACAGATACGCAGTATTTT.

This clone was found once. J is TRBJ1-4 and V is TRBV2; 7 nucleotides agree with TRBD1. The V and J ends lost 1 base and 8 bases, in that order; junction bases with no gene match: 7. Germline-derived CDR1 and CDR2 are SNHLY and FYNNEI. This CDR3 has 15 amino acids. The CDR3 here is CASSEGTGRGEKLFF. The CDR3 coding sequence is TGTGCCAGCAGTGAAGGGACAGGTCGAGGGGAAAAACTGTTTTTT.

The chain employs TRBV4-2 and TRBJ1-2, with 10 positions matching TRBD1. The CDR3 is 15 amino acids. The J segment lost 2 bases and the V segment lost 4 bases, leaving 4 bases of the junction unmatched. Germline CDR1 and CDR2: LGHNA and YNFKEQ. CDR3 in DNA: TGTGCCAGCAGCCCTCGGGACAGGGGAAACTATGGCTACACCTTC. Its protein product is CASSPRDRGNYGYTF.

The chain links TRBV11-2 to TRBJ2-1; 7 bases map to TRBD1. The V gene end was trimmed by 2 bases and the J gene end by 0 bases; junction bases not matched to a gene: 1. Germline V lookup: CDR1 SGHAT, CDR2 FQNNGV. The CDR3 covers 15 residues. The CDR3 region has the DNA TGTGCCAGCAGCTTATGGGACAGCTCCTACAATGAGCAGTTCTTC. This codes for CASSLWDSSYNEQFF.

The V and J genes are TRBV19 and TRBJ2-6; D perhaps matches TRBD1 (5 bases). Germline V gene data show CDR1 as LNHDA and CDR2 as SQIVND (reference sequence). Trimming cost V 5 bases and J 4 bases, with 9 bases left between them. This CDR3 comprises 14 residues. In DNA form, the CDR3 reads TGTGCCAGTAGTCCAGGGCCAGGGGCCAACGTCCTGACTTTC. Residues: CASSPGPGANVLTF.

As regards this clone: At one end the junction does not follow the germline gene, possibly because of a read error. This chain uses TRBV6-5 with TRBJ1-2, with D unclear. Germline assignment: CDR1 MNHEY and CDR2 SVGAGI. This CDR3 has 15 residues. The CDR3 region is CASSYGLRDNYGYPF. In nucleotides, the CDR3 is TGTGCCAGCAGTTATGGGCTCCGGGATAACTATGGCTACCCCTTC.

As concerns this clone: At one boundary the junction diverges from the germline segment, which might be a read error. The gene calls are TRBV5-4 and TRBJ1-1, with D possibly matching TRBD1 (5 bases). Looked up from germline, CDR1 is SGHNT and CDR2 is YYREEE (reference sequence). The CDR3 runs to 15 residues. CDR3 region: CASTLPDSILTEAFF. The CDR3 nucleotides read TGTGCCAGCACCTTGCCCGACAGCATCTTGACTGAAGCTTTCTTT.

In its sample, this clone was seen once. This sequence joins TRBV7-3 and TRBJ2-1; D is perhaps TRBD1 (6 bases). V was shortened by 1 base and J by 1 base, with 14 bases between the two germline ends. This CDR3 is built from 17 residues. In germline, CDR1 is SGHTA, CDR2 FQGTGA. This CDR3 reads CASSLNPQGVSYNEQFF. CDR3 nucleotides: TGTGCCAGCAGCTTAAACCCACAGGGTGTTTCCTACAATGAGCAGTTCTTC.

The CDR3 region is CASSLAFGTGTDTQYF. The CDR3 region has the DNA TGTGCCAGCAGCTTAGCGTTCGGGACAGGGACAGATACGCAGTATTTT. The rearrangement joins TRBV7-7 to TRBJ2-3; TRBD1 agrees at 9 bases. CDR1 is SSHAT, CDR2 FNYEAQ, per germline (reference sequence). V shed 0 bases and J 3 bases; nucleotides not matched to a gene: 4. CDR3 length equals 16 residues.

This sequence joins TRBV7-2 and TRBJ2-7; 7 nucleotides align to TRBD1. The V segment lost 1 base and the J segment 6 bases; nucleotides outside the gene matches: 9. The CDR3 contains 15 residues. Germline V CDR1 and CDR2: SGHTA, FQGNSA. CDR3 amino acids: CASSLVRDSGVEQYF. The CDR3 nucleotides are TGTGCCAGCAGCTTAGTACGGGACAGCGGTGTCGAGCAGTACTTC. Complete variable domain (other parts from reference TRBV7-2 and TRBJ2-7): GAGVSQSPSNKVTEKGKDVELRCDPISGHTALYWYRQSLGQGLEFLIYFQGNSAPDKSGLPSDRFSAERTGGSVSTLTIQRTQQEDSAVYLCASSLVRDSGVEQYFGPGTRLTVT.

This clone has a handful of counts. CDR3 in amino acids: CASSPGTGDREQFF. DNA of the CDR3: TGCGCCAGCAGCCCCGGGACAGGGGACAGGGAGCAGTTCTTC. The J gene is TRBJ2-1, the V gene TRBV4-1; TRBD1 agrees at 10 bases. The J segment lost 10 bases and the V segment lost 4 bases, leaving 7 bases of the junction unmatched. Per germline, CDR1 MGHRA and CDR2 YSYEKL. The CDR3 sequence is 14 residues long.

The chain recombines TRBV27 with TRBJ2-1; 10 bases are shared with TRBD1. The germline V gene encodes CDR1 MNHEY and CDR2 SMNVEV (reference sequence). The CDR3 loop spans 15 amino acids. The V segment lost 6 bases and the J segment 2 bases; nucleotides outside the gene matches: 4. The DNA for the CDR3 is TGTGCCAGCAGCCATGGACAGGGGGCCTACAATGAGCAGTTCTTC. As protein: CASSHGQGAYNEQFF.

This clone was picked up a small number of times. The CDR3 here is CASSYSQNTEAFF. The CDR3 bases are TGTGCCAGCAGTTACAGCCAGAACACTGAAGCTTTCTTT. The J gene is TRBJ1-1, the V gene TRBV6-6, with D hard to call. Germline CDR1 reads MNHNY; CDR2 reads SVGAGI (reference sequence). The ends were cut back, 2 bases at V and 1 base at J, with 5 bases in the middle. This CDR3 is built from 13 residues.

The chain links TRBV5-1 to TRBJ2-7; D not certain. The germline gives CDR1 SGHRS, CDR2 YFSETQ. V shed 3 bases and J shed 4 bases, with 14 bases lying between them. The CDR3 consists of 14 residues. The CDR3 DNA reads as TGCGCCAGCAGCTCCACCGGGTCTACATACGAGCAGTACTTC. Amino acid sequence: CASSSTGSTYEQYF.

This chain uses TRBV30 with TRBJ2-3, with TRBD2 matching 13 bases. The length of the CDR3 is 15 residues. Trimming removed 3 bases from V and 4 bases from J; junction bases left unmatched: 4. CDR1 and CDR2 (germline): GTSNPN, SVGIG (reference sequence). This CDR3 reads CAWRTSGRAADTQYF. CDR3 coding DNA: TGTGCCTGGAGAACTAGCGGGAGGGCGGCAGATACGCAGTATTTT.

This chain joins TRBV2 and TRBJ2-7; 9 nucleotides match TRBD2. Trimming cost V 2 bases and J 2 bases; bases outside gene matches: 1. CDR3 length: 14 amino acids. Germline V CDR1 and CDR2: SNHLY, FYNNEI. CDR3 in DNA: TGTGCCAGCAGTGAACGCGGGAGGGCCTACGAGCAGTACTTC. This sequence encodes CASSERGRAYEQYF.

The chain is built from TRBV4-1 and TRBJ1-5, with 11 bases lining up with TRBD1. The CDR3 is 15 amino acids. V lost 4 bases and J lost 7; bases outside the gene matches: 6. Germline V lookup: CDR1 MGHRA, CDR2 YSYEKL. CDR3 protein: CASSPGQGADQPQHF. Written as DNA, the CDR3 is TGCGCCAGCAGCCCTGGACAGGGGGCGGACCAGCCCCAGCATTTT.

The genes are TRBV7-9 and TRBJ1-5; 8 nucleotides agree with TRBD1. Trimming at V came to 5 bases and at J to 3 bases, leaving 6 bases not matched to a gene. The CDR3 sequence is 15 residues long. CDR1 is SEHNR, CDR2 FQNEAQ, per germline (reference sequence). CDR3 sequence (DNA): TGTGCCAGCAGCCTCGGACAGGGCCCCAATCAGCCCCAGCATTTT. Its translation is CASSLGQGPNQPQHF. Supplemented by reference TRBV7-9 and TRBJ1-5, the full variable domain reads DTGVSQNPRHKITKRGQNVTFRCDPISEHNRLYWYRQTLGQGPEFLTYFQNEAQLEKSRLLSDRFSAERPKGSFSTLEIQRTEQGDSAMYLCASSLGQGPNQPQHFGDGTRLSIL.

V and J are TRBV5-6 and TRBJ2-3, with a tentative D call TRBD2 (6 bases). The germline gives CDR1 SGHDT, CDR2 YYEEEE. This CDR3 region has 16 residues. Trimming stripped 2 bases from V and 1 base from J, with 14 bases between. In nucleotides, the CDR3 is TGTGCCAGCAGCTTAATGGCCAGCGGGCGCACAGATACGCAGTATTTT. Translation gives CASSLMASGRTDTQYF.

This chain joins TRBV9 and TRBJ1-6; D is possibly TRBD1 (6 bases). Per the germline V gene, CDR1 is SGDLS and CDR2 is YYNGEE. The CDR3 is 15 amino acids. V was cut by 0 bases and J by 4 bases, with 8 bases left in between. The CDR3 region has the DNA TGTGCCAGCAGCGTAGGGACAGATTATAATTCACCCCTCCACTTT. Translated: CASSVGTDYNSPLHF. The variable domain in full, completed from reference TRBV9 and TRBJ1-6, reads DSGVTQTPKHLITATGQRVTLRCSPRSGDLSVYWYQQSLDQGLQFLIQYYNGEERAKGNILERFSAQQFPDLHSELNLSSLELGDSALYFCASSVGTDYNSPLHFGNGTRLTVT.

This clone was seen only a few times. V and J are TRBV6-4 and TRBJ1-2; 7 bases map to TRBD1. Germline V gene lookup returns CDR1 MRHNA and CDR2 SNTAGT. J was trimmed by 7 bases and V by 6 bases; bases with no gene match: 14. The CDR3 length is 15 residues. CDR3 loop: CASRETWTGLSGYTF. The CDR3 DNA is TGTGCCAGCAGGGAGACTTGGACAGGCCTGTCTGGCTACACCTTC.

The chain carries TRBV2 and TRBJ2-7, with no clear D. Per the germline V gene, CDR1 is SNHLY and CDR2 is FYNNEI. This CDR3 is built from 12 residues. Trimming took 6 bases from V and 4 from J, leaving 10 bases between them. The CDR3 loop is CASRDEEYEQYF. The CDR3 bases are TGTGCCAGCAGGGATGAGGAGTACGAGCAGTACTTC.

The chain carries TRBV19 and TRBJ2-1; 9 bases agree with TRBD1. This CDR3 is built from 16 residues. V lost 4 bases to trimming and J lost 3 bases; unmatched junction nucleotides: 7. The germline CDR1 and CDR2 sequences are LNHDA and SQIVND (reference sequence). For the CDR3, the DNA is TGTGCCAGTAGTAAATCACAGGGGGCCCTCTACAATGAGCAGTTCTTC. Translation gives CASSKSQGALYNEQFF.